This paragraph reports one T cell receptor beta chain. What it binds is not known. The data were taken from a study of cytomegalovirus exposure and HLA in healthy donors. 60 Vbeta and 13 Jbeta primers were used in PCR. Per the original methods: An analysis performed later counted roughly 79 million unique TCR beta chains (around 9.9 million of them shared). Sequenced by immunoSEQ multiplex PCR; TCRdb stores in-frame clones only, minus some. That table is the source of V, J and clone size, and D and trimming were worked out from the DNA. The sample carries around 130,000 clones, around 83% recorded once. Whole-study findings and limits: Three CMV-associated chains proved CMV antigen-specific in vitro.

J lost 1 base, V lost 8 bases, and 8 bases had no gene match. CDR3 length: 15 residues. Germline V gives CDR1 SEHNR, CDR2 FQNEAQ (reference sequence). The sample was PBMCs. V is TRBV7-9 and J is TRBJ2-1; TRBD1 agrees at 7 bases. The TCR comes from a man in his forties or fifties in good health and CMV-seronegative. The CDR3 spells CASLRTGESYNEQFF. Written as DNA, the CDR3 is TGTGCCAGCCTCCGGACAGGCGAATCCTACAATGAGCAGTTCTTC.